The table lists the clone carrying this T cell receptor beta chain with many counts. The entry originates in a study of human T cells and chemical hapten exposure. This CDR3 has 14 residues. V was trimmed by 7 bases and J by 1 base, leaving 14 bases between them. Looked up from germline, CDR1 is MNHEY and CDR2 is SVGAGI. TCRdb analysed the RACE reads with MiXCR anew, one entry per CDR3 protein. The repertoire has under 40,000 distinct CDR3 sequences, about 9.3% of them found once; the top ten carry 25% to 35%. Stated time point: pre-sensitization, week 0. Described treatment: therapeutic diphenylcyclopropenone sensitization with weekly scalp DPC. Total RNA came from unfractionated whole blood.

The V and J genes are TRBV6-5 and TRBJ2-7; the D call may be TRBD1 or TRBD2 (5 bases each). The receptor's source is a man in his forties or fifties with alopecia areata. Some clones in this sample may be carry-over from other donors' samples. The source was whole blood, collected in connection with sensitization to the hapten diphenylcyclopropenone (DPC). CDR3 DNA: TGTGCCAGCAAACGCTCGGGGCGTTCCTACGAGCAGTACTTC. Translation: CASKRSGRSYEQYF.